This T cell receptor beta chain emerged from a study of neurological immune-mediated disorders. Findings and limits, study-wide: Falling below healthy controls, multiple sclerosis showed the least TCR clonal expansion, while HTLV-1-associated myelopathy showed the most. When grouped phylogenetically, the repertoires of 18 of the 34 multiple sclerosis patients fell together in one related-CDR3 cluster, which is a possible signature.

There are many counts of this clonotype. Its antigen is currently unknown. The unsorted libraries were prepared from 2 million PBMCs (stored at -80 C). The germline V gene encodes CDR1 MNHNS and CDR2 SASEGT. CDR3 size: 13 residues. The germline V and J ends were trimmed by 0 bases and 4 bases, with 6 bases remaining between them. Every sequencing run gave over 170 million TCR-beta sequences, taken from 15-18 subjects. TCRdb independently ran MiXCR on the 5' RACE reads; one entry per CDR3 protein. This sample has about 70,000 distinct CDR3 sequences, with around 3% found just once. The V call is TRBV6-1, the J call TRBJ1-2; D unresolved. Sequencing used PBMCs. The source of this sequence is a woman aged 50 to 60 with multiple sclerosis. In DNA, the CDR3 is TGTGCCAGCAGTGAAGCGTCGGGCTATGGCTACACCTTC. Translating it yields CASSEASGYGYTF.